One sample yielded the 18 T cell receptor beta chains listed below, sequenced in a study of T cell repertoires in cytomegalovirus infection. MiXCR was run by TCRdb on the reads, yielding one entry per CDR3 protein. In the table there are hundreds of thousands of distinct CDR3 sequences, about 30% of which are singletons. Their antigens remain unidentified. Specimen: cultured PBMCs, collected from culture after CMV antigen stimulation. The receptors derive from a human donor in good health (CMV status not recorded). Some clones in this sample may be carry-over from other donors' samples.

This clonotype was picked up many times. The genes are TRBV7-2 and TRBJ2-3, with D unresolved. Germline CDR1 and CDR2: SGHTA and FQGNSA. V shed 1 base and J shed 6 bases, with 8 bases lying between them. The CDR3 consists of 13 residues. CDR3 in DNA: TGTGCCAGCAGCTTAGAGGGCGTGGATACGCAGTATTTT. Residues: CASSLEGVDTQYF. Using reference TRBV7-2 and TRBJ2-3 for the parts outside the CDR3, the full variable domain is GAGVSQSPSNKVTEKGKDVELRCDPISGHTALYWYRQSLGQGLEFLIYFQGNSAPDKSGLPSDRFSAERTGGSVSTLTIQRTQQEDSAVYLCASSLEGVDTQYFGPGTRLTVL.

This clonotype has only a few counts. J is TRBJ2-2 and V is TRBV11-2, with D possibly being TRBD2 (6 bases). Germline V gene data show CDR1 as SGHAT and CDR2 as FQNNGV. Trimming left V 5 bases short and J 4 bases short, with 14 bases between. The CDR3 sequence is 15 residues long. The CDR3 DNA follows: TGTGCCAGCAGCCTCGAGCACGGGGGCACCGGGGAGCTGTTTTTT. Amino acid sequence: CASSLEHGGTGELFF.

This clonotype has just a few counts. V gene TRBV24-1 combines with J gene TRBJ1-2; the D gene is possibly TRBD1 (5 bases). Germline lookup yields CDR1 KGHDR and CDR2 SFDVKD. The V gene lost 7 bases and the J gene lost 1 base, with 12 bases spanning the gap. The length of the CDR3 is 14 residues. The CDR3 DNA reads TGTGCCACCAGAAGGGACGGAGATAACTATGGCTACACCTTC. It yields the protein CATRRDGDNYGYTF.

The rearrangement links TRBV12-3 or TRBV12-4 to TRBJ1-4, with TRBD1 as a possible D gene (6 bases). V lost 6 bases, J lost 13 bases, and 15 bases lay in between. This CDR3 contains 12 residues. DNA of the CDR3: TGTGCCAGCAGCCGACAGGCACCGACACTGTTTTTT. Its protein product is CASSRQAPTLFF.

The rearrangement joins TRBV18 to TRBJ1-5, with 8 bases fitting TRBD1. Trimming removed 8 bases from V and 7 bases from J; junction bases left unmatched: 13. CDR1 KGHSH and CDR2 LQKENI come from the germline V gene. The CDR3 loop spans 15 amino acids. This chain's CDR3 is CASSRTTGALQPQHF. The CDR3 DNA is TGTGCCAGCAGCCGGACGACAGGGGCCCTCCAGCCCCAGCATTTT. The full variable domain, with the rest looked up from reference TRBV18 and TRBJ1-5, is NAGVMQNPRHLVRRRGQEARLRCSPMKGHSHVYWYRQLPEEGLKFMVYLQKENIIDESGMPKERFSAEFPKEGPSILRIQQVVRGDSAAYFCASSRTTGALQPQHFGDGTRLSIL.

This clonotype was counted only a few times. The chain joins TRBV11-2 to TRBJ2-7, with a tentative D call TRBD2 (6 bases). The CDR3 runs 13 residues. Trimming pared 4 bases from V and 7 bases from J, leaving 14 bases between. The V gene's germline CDR1 is SGHAT and CDR2 FQNNGV. CDR3 sequence: CASSSGRRGEQYF. The CDR3 region has the DNA TGTGCCAGCAGCTCCGGTAGGAGGGGAGAGCAGTACTTC.

The V call is TRBV14, the J call TRBJ1-1; no firm D call. This CDR3 is 13 amino acids long. Germline V gives CDR1 SGHDN, CDR2 FVKESK. Trimming took 4 bases from V and 0 from J, leaving 6 bases between them. The CDR3 nucleotides are TGTGCCAGCAGCCGTCTGATGAACACTGAAGCTTTCTTT. Residues: CASSRLMNTEAFF.

This clonotype was counted a few times. The genes are TRBV28 and TRBJ1-1; D gene unclear. Trimming stripped 2 bases from V and 0 bases from J, with 25 bases between. CDR3 length: 20 residues. From germline, CDR1 is MDHEN and CDR2 SYDVKM. DNA of the CDR3: TGTGCCAGCAGTTTAGGGGTCCGAATGCGGGTTGTAGGGATGAACACTGAAGCTTTCTTT. Translation gives CASSLGVRMRVVGMNTEAFF.

This clonotype was seen at least ten times. The chain employs TRBV7-8 and TRBJ2-7; TRBD1 aligns across 8 bases. With 3 bases clipped from V and 3 bases from J, the junction kept 4 bases outside the gene matches. The CDR3 contains 14 residues. Germline CDR1 is SGHVS and CDR2 is FQNEAQ. CDR3 in DNA: TGTGCCAGCAGCTTCCGGGACAGGAGCTACGAGCAGTACTTC. This sequence encodes CASSFRDRSYEQYF.

V gene TRBV5-1 combines with J gene TRBJ1-1; no reliable D call. CDR3 length equals 14 residues. Trimming shortened V by 1 base and J by 5 bases, and 12 bases separated the two germline ends. The germline V gene encodes CDR1 SGHRS and CDR2 YFSETQ. CDR3 nucleotide sequence: TGCGCCAGCAGCTTGTTTCCGGGTCGGACTGAAGCTTTCTTT. Translation gives CASSLFPGRTEAFF. The complete variable domain, with remaining parts taken from reference TRBV5-1 and TRBJ1-1, reads KAGVTQTPRYLIKTRGQQVTLSCSPISGHRSVSWYQQTPGQGLQFLFEYFSETQRNKGNFPGRFSGRQFSNSRSEMNVSTLELGDSALYLCASSLFPGRTEAFFGQGTRLTVV.

This clonotype came up once. This chain connects TRBV7-2 to TRBJ2-5; 11 bases line up with TRBD2. This CDR3 is 17 amino acids long. In germline, CDR1 is SGHTA, CDR2 FQGNSA. With V trimmed by 5 bases and J by 5 bases, 13 bases remained unmatched. The CDR3 reads CASSTRGSGRASETQYF. CDR3 nucleotide sequence: TGTGCCAGCAGCACTCGGGGTAGCGGGAGGGCCAGCGAGACCCAGTACTTC.

V usage is TRBV24-1 and J usage is TRBJ2-3; TRBD2 matches 9 bases. Germline V gene data show CDR1 as KGHDR and CDR2 as SFDVKD. J was trimmed by 7 bases and V by 8 bases; bases with no gene match: 3. This CDR3 spans 12 amino acids. The DNA for the CDR3 is TGTGCCACCACTAGCGGGGCAAATACGCAGTATTTT. As protein: CATTSGANTQYF.

The chain employs TRBV2 and TRBJ2-1; D is possibly TRBD1 (6 bases). V was trimmed by 7 bases and J by 8 bases, leaving 12 bases between them. CDR3 length equals 12 residues. CDR1 SNHLY and CDR2 FYNNEI come from the germline V gene. CDR3 amino acids: CASKQGRDEQFF. The DNA for the CDR3 is TGTGCCAGCAAACAGGGCCGCGATGAGCAGTTCTTC. The variable domain in full, with the rest retrieved from reference TRBV2 and TRBJ2-1, is EPEVTQTPSHQVTQMGQEVILRCVPISNHLYFYWYRQILGQKVEFLVSFYNNEISEKSEIFDDQFSVERPDGSNFTLKIRSTKLEDSAMYFCASKQGRDEQFFGPGTRLTVL.

The chain is built from TRBV6-5 and TRBJ2-4; TRBD2 matches 7 bases. J gave up 3 bases and V 4 bases, and 9 bases lay outside the gene matches. Germline V gene data show CDR1 as MNHEY and CDR2 as SVGAGI. CDR3 length equals 16 residues. CDR3 region: CASSSHGGKGKNIQYF. The DNA for the CDR3 is TGTGCCAGCAGTTCCCACGGGGGGAAGGGCAAAAACATTCAGTACTTC.

V usage is TRBV29-1 and J usage is TRBJ2-1; 7 bases align to TRBD2. Germline V gene lookup returns CDR1 SQVTM and CDR2 ANQGSEA. This CDR3 has 16 amino acids. The trim removed 3 bases at V and 0 bases at J, leaving 8 bases unmatched. Here the CDR3 DNA reads TGCAGCGTTGATGGCCTAGCGGAGAGCTCCTACAATGAGCAGTTCTTC. Amino acids: CSVDGLAESSYNEQFF.

J is TRBJ1-1 and V is TRBV7-9; TRBD1 matches at 9 bases. V dropped 5 bases and J dropped 4; count of bases not matched to a gene: 23. This CDR3 contains 20 residues. In germline, CDR1 is SEHNR, CDR2 FQNEAQ (reference sequence). The CDR3 is CASSRETWTGDFREGTEAFF. Here the CDR3 DNA reads TGTGCCAGCAGCCGCGAAACATGGACAGGGGATTTTCGTGAGGGCACTGAAGCTTTCTTT.

This clonotype was seen a handful of times. The chain couples TRBV10-3 to TRBJ2-1, with TRBD2 matching 9 bases. CDR1 is ENHRY and CDR2 is SYGVKD in the germline V gene. The CDR3 has 13 amino acids. The J segment lost 7 bases and the V segment lost 8 bases, leaving 6 bases of the junction unmatched. CDR3 sequence (DNA): TGTGCCATCTTTAGCGGGAGAAGTAATGAGCAGTTCTTC. Translated: CAIFSGRSNEQFF.

This clonotype was counted between two and nine times. The chain is built from TRBV5-1 and TRBJ1-6; no reliable D call. The CDR3 covers 13 residues. Germline CDR1 SGHRS, CDR2 YFSETQ. V was clipped by 4 bases and J by 7 bases, with 9 bases between them. The CDR3 sequence: CASSALGNSPLHF. In nucleotides, the CDR3 is TGCGCCAGCAGCGCTTTAGGGAATTCACCCCTCCACTTT.